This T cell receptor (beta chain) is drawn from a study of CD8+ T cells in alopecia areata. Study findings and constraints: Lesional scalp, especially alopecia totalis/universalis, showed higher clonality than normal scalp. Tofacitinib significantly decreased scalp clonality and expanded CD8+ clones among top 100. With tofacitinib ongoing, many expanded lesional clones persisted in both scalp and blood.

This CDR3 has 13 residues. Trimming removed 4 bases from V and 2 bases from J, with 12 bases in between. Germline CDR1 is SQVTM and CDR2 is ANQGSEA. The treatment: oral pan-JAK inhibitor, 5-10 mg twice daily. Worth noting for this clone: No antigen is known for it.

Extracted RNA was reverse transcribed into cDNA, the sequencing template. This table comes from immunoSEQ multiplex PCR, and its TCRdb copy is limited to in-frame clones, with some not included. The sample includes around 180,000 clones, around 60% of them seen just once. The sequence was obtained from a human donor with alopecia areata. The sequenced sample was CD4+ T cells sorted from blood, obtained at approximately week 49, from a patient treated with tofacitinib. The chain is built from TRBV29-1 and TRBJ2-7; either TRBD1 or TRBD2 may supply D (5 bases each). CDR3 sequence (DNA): TGCAGCGTTGGTATGGGGACCCCCTACGAGCAGTACTTC. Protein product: CSVGMGTPYEQYF.